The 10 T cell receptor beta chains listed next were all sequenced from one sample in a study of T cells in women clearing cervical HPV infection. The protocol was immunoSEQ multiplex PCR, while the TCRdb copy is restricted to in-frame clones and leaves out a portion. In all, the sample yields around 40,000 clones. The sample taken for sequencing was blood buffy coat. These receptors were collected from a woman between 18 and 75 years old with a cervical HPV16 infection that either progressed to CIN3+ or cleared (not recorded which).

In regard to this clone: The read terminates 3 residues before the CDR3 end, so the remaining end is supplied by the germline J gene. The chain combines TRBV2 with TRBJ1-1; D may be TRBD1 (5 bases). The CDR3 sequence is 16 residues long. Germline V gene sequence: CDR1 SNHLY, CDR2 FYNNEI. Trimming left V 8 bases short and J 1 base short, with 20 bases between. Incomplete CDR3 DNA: TGTGCCAGCTCGCCCGGAAGAGGGGAGAGGAACACTGAA. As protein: CASSPGRGERNTE. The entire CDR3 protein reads CASSPGRGERNTEAFF.

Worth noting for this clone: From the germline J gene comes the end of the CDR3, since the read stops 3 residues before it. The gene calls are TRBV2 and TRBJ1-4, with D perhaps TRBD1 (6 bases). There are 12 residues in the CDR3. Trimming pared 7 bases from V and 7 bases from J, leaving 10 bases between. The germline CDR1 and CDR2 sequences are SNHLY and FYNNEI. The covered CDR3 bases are TGTGCCAGCAACCAGGGGAGTGAAAAA. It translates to CASNQGSEK. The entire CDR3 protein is CASNQGSEKLFF. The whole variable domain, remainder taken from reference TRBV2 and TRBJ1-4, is EPEVTQTPSHQVTQMGQEVILRCVPISNHLYFYWYRQILGQKVEFLVSFYNNEISEKSEIFDDQFSVERPDGSNFTLKIRSTKLEDSAMYFCASNQGSEKLFFGSGTQLSVL.

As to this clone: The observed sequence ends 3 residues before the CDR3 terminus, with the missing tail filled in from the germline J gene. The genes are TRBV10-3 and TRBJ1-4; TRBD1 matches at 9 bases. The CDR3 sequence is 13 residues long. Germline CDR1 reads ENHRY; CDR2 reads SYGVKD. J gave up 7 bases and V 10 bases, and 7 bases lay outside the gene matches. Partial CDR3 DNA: TGTGCCAGATTAGACAGGGGGGGTGAAAAA. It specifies CARLDRGGEK. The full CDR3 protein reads CARLDRGGEKLFF.

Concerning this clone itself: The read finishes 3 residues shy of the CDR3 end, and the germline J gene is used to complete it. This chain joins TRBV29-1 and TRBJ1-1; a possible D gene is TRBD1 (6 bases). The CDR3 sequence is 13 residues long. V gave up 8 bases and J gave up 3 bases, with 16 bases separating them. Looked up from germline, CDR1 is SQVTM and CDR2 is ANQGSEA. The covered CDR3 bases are TGCAGCCTTAGGGGGAGTGAGTACACTGAA. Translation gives CSLRGSEYTE. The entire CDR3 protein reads CSLRGSEYTEAFF.

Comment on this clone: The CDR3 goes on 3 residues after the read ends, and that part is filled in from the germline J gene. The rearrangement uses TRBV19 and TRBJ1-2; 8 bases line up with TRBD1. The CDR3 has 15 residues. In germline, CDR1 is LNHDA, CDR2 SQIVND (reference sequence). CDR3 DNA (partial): TGTGCCAGTAGCCTAACAGGGGGACGCTCCTACGAC. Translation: CASSLTGGRSYD. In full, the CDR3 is CASSLTGGRSYDYTF.

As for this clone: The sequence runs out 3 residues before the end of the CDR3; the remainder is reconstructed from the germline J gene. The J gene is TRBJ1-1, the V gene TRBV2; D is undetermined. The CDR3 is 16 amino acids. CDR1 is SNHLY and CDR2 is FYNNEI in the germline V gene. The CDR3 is CASTMGNSGLWETAFF. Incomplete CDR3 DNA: TGTGCCAGCACAATGGGGAATAGCGGGTTATGGGAGACA.

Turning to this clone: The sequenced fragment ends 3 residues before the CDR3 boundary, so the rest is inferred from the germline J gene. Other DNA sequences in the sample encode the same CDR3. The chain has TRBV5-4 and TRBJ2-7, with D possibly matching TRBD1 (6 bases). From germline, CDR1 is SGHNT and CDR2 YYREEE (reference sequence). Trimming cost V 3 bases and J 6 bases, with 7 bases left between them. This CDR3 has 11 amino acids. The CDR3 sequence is CASSSQGEQYF. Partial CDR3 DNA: TGTGCCAGCAGCTCACAGGGCGAG.

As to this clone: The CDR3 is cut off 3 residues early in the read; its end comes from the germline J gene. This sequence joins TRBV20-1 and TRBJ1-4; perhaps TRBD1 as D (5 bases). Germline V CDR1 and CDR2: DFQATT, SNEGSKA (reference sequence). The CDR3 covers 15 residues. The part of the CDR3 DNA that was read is TGCAGTGCTAGAGAACATCGGGGGAATAATTCACCA. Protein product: CSAREHRGNNSP. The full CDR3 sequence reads CSAREHRGNNSPLFF.

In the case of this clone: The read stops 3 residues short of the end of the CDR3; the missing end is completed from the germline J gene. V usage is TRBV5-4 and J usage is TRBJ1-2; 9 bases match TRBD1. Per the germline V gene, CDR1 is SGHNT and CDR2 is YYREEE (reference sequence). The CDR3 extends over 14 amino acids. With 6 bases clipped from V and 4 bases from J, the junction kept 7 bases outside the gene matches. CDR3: CASIPDRGIYGYTF. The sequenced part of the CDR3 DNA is TGTGCCAGCATCCCGGACAGGGGAATCTATGGC.

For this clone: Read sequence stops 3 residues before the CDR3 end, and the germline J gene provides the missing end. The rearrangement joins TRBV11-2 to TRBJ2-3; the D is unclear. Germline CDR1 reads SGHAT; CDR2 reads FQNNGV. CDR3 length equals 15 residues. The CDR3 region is CASSLVTSFQETQYF. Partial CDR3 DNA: TGTGCCAGCAGCTTAGTTACTTCTTTCCAAGAGACG.